This is a list of T cell receptor beta chains from one sample in a study of blood T cell repertoires in COVID-19. Sequencing was performed with immunoSEQ multiplex PCR; in TCRdb, only in-frame clones are kept and a portion is missing. The sample consists of about 210,000 clones, about nine tenths of them appearing once. The specimen was peripheral blood. These receptors all come from a woman aged 35 to 49 with acute or convalescent COVID-19. Both conserved end residues are part of each CDR3. The D gene is left open where the match is weak. Clone size is given for some rows only: seen once, a few or many times, or a class if the clone is expanded.

j_call: TRBJ2-5; d_call: NA; clone_size: NA; v_call: TRBV7-9; cdr3_aa: CASSRQETQYF; cdr3_nt: TGTGCCAGCAGCCGTCAAGAGACCCAGTACTTC
j_call: TRBJ2-2; d_call: NA; clone_size: NA; v_call: TRBV7-6; cdr3_aa: CASSLSGSGELFF; cdr3_nt: TGTGCCAGCAGCTTATCGGGGTCGGGGGAGCTGTTTTTT
j_call: TRBJ1-1; d_call: NA; clone_size: NA; v_call: TRBV2; cdr3_aa: CASSEVGGNTEAFF; cdr3_nt: TGTGCCAGCAGTGAAGTCGGGGGGAACACTGAAGCTTTCTTT
j_call: TRBJ1-2; d_call: NA; clone_size: NA; v_call: TRBV14; cdr3_aa: CASSQSSGISGYTF; cdr3_nt: TGTGCCAGCAGCCAATCATCGGGGATTAGTGGCTACACCTTC
j_call: TRBJ1-1; d_call: TRBD1; clone_size: once; v_call: TRBV2; cdr3_aa: CASRGQGATVEAFF; cdr3_nt: TGTGCCAGCAGAGGACAGGGGGCGACGGTTGAAGCTTTCTTT
j_call: TRBJ1-1; d_call: NA; clone_size: NA; v_call: TRBV2; cdr3_aa: CASSGGLGHTEAFF; cdr3_nt: TGTGCCAGCAGCGGCGGACTAGGGCACACTGAAGCTTTCTTT
j_call: TRBJ1-2; d_call: NA; clone_size: NA; v_call: TRBV30; cdr3_aa: CAWGEGANYGYTF; cdr3_nt: TGTGCCTGGGGTGAGGGGGCTAACTATGGCTACACCTTC
j_call: TRBJ2-1; d_call: NA; clone_size: NA; v_call: TRBV29-1; cdr3_aa: CSVERGRPNEQFF; cdr3_nt: TGCAGCGTTGAACGTGGGCGTCCGAATGAGCAGTTCTTC
j_call: TRBJ2-1; d_call: TRBD1; clone_size: NA; v_call: TRBV10-3; cdr3_aa: CAISGRTGVSSYNEQFF; cdr3_nt: TGTGCCATCAGTGGGCGGACAGGGGTTAGCTCCTACAATGAGCAGTTCTTC
j_call: TRBJ1-3; d_call: TRBD1; clone_size: NA; v_call: TRBV12-3/TRBV12-4; cdr3_aa: CGTGGSGNTIYF; cdr3_nt: TGTGGAACAGGGGGCTCTGGAAACACCATATATTTT
j_call: TRBJ2-3; d_call: NA; clone_size: NA; v_call: TRBV27; cdr3_aa: CASSFSYTDTQYF; cdr3_nt: TGTGCCAGCAGTTTCTCCTACACAGATACGCAGTATTTT
j_call: TRBJ2-5; d_call: TRBD1; clone_size: NA; v_call: TRBV3-1/TRBV3-2; cdr3_aa: CASSPTMGQGKETQYF; cdr3_nt: TGTGCCAGCAGCCCAACTATGGGACAGGGTAAGGAGACCCAGTACTTC
j_call: TRBJ1-1; d_call: TRBD1; clone_size: NA; v_call: TRBV15; cdr3_aa: CATSRDRGTANTEAFF; cdr3_nt: TGTGCCACCAGCAGAGATCGTGGGACAGCGAACACTGAAGCTTTCTTT
j_call: TRBJ1-1; d_call: NA; clone_size: once; v_call: TRBV12-5; cdr3_aa: CASGLHSTEAFF; cdr3_nt: TGTGCTAGTGGTTTGCATAGCACTGAAGCTTTCTTT
j_call: TRBJ2-2; d_call: NA; clone_size: NA; v_call: TRBV5-1; cdr3_aa: CASSLQYGELFF; cdr3_nt: TGCGCCAGCAGCTTACAGTACGGGGAGCTGTTTTTT
j_call: TRBJ1-5; d_call: NA; clone_size: NA; v_call: TRBV19; cdr3_aa: CASRGQGGFQPQHF; cdr3_nt: TGTGCCAGTAGAGGGCAGGGAGGCTTCCAGCCCCAGCATTTT
j_call: TRBJ1-2; d_call: NA; clone_size: NA; v_call: TRBV19; cdr3_aa: CASLKGGGDGYTF; cdr3_nt: TGTGCCAGCCTAAAGGGGGGGGGCGACGGCTACACCTTC
j_call: TRBJ2-3; d_call: TRBD1; clone_size: NA; v_call: TRBV12-5; cdr3_aa: CASGLPPDRGLRGVAQYF; cdr3_nt: TGTGCTAGTGGTTTGCCCCCGGACAGGGGGCTCCGTGGGGTTGCGCAGTATTTT
j_call: TRBJ1-2; d_call: TRBD1; clone_size: NA; v_call: TRBV2; cdr3_aa: CASSSDRGEGYTF; cdr3_nt: TGTGCCAGCAGTTCGGACAGGGGAGAAGGCTACACCTTC
j_call: TRBJ1-3; d_call: NA; clone_size: NA; v_call: TRBV7-2; cdr3_aa: CASSAPPGTGNTIYF; cdr3_nt: TGTGCCAGCAGCGCCCCCCCAGGGACTGGAAACACCATATATTTT
j_call: TRBJ1-1; d_call: NA; clone_size: NA; v_call: TRBV10-3; cdr3_aa: CAIRSGGSPEAFF; cdr3_nt: TGTGCCATCCGCTCGGGGGGCTCGCCTGAAGCTTTCTTT
j_call: TRBJ2-2; d_call: TRBD1; clone_size: NA; v_call: TRBV11-2; cdr3_aa: CASRGQGGNTGELFF; cdr3_nt: TGTGCCAGCAGGGGACAGGGGGGGAACACCGGGGAGCTGTTTTTT
j_call: TRBJ1-1; d_call: NA; clone_size: NA; v_call: TRBV25-1; cdr3_aa: CASSQTGNTEAFF; cdr3_nt: TGTGCCAGCAGCCAGACAGGGAACACTGAAGCTTTCTTT
j_call: TRBJ1-2; d_call: NA; clone_size: once; v_call: TRBV27; cdr3_aa: CASSFNTGVSFGYTF; cdr3_nt: TGTGCCAGCAGTTTCAATACAGGCGTTTCGTTCGGCTACACCTTC
j_call: TRBJ2-5; d_call: TRBD1; clone_size: NA; v_call: TRBV10-3; cdr3_aa: CAISGLGQGLEETQYF; cdr3_nt: TGTGCCATCAGTGGTTTAGGACAGGGATTGGAAGAGACCCAGTACTTC
j_call: TRBJ1-4; d_call: NA; clone_size: NA; v_call: TRBV5-8; cdr3_aa: CASSLEGANEKLFF; cdr3_nt: TGTGCCAGCAGCTTGGAGGGGGCTAATGAAAAACTGTTTTTT
j_call: TRBJ2-5; d_call: TRBD2; clone_size: NA; v_call: TRBV7-8; cdr3_aa: CASSINSGVETQYF; cdr3_nt: TGTGCCAGCAGCATTAATAGCGGGGTGGAGACCCAGTACTTC
j_call: TRBJ1-1; d_call: NA; clone_size: once; v_call: TRBV10-1; cdr3_aa: CASRGTGPAFF; cdr3_nt: TGCGCCAGCAGGGGGACTGGCCCAGCTTTCTTT
j_call: TRBJ1-2; d_call: NA; clone_size: NA; v_call: TRBV7-2; cdr3_aa: CASSLGGATGYGYTF; cdr3_nt: TGTGCCAGCAGCTTGGGGGGGGCGACTGGGTATGGCTACACCTTC
j_call: TRBJ1-6; d_call: TRBD1; clone_size: NA; v_call: TRBV12-3/TRBV12-4; cdr3_aa: CASRRQGRSPLHF; cdr3_nt: TGTGCCAGCAGGCGACAGGGTCGGTCACCCCTCCACTTT
j_call: TRBJ2-5; d_call: TRBD1; clone_size: NA; v_call: TRBV9; cdr3_aa: CASSPRQGFVETQYF; cdr3_nt: TGTGCCAGCAGCCCAAGACAGGGTTTTGTAGAGACCCAGTACTTC
j_call: TRBJ2-5; d_call: NA; clone_size: NA; v_call: TRBV5-6; cdr3_aa: CASSLGRHQETQYF; cdr3_nt: TGTGCCAGCAGCTTGGGCAGGCACCAAGAGACCCAGTACTTC
j_call: TRBJ1-2; d_call: NA; clone_size: NA; v_call: TRBV21-1; cdr3_aa: CASSKKTAYPDRGAVYGYTF; cdr3_nt: TGTGCCAGCAGCAAAAAGACAGCGTATCCCGACAGGGGAGCTGTCTATGGCTACACCTTC
j_call: TRBJ1-6; d_call: NA; clone_size: NA; v_call: TRBV11-2; cdr3_aa: CASSPPGRGFNSPLHF; cdr3_nt: TGTGCCAGCAGCCCACCGGGGAGGGGGTTTAATTCACCCCTCCACTTT
j_call: TRBJ1-1; d_call: TRBD1; clone_size: NA; v_call: TRBV5-1; cdr3_aa: CASSLDRQGLGAFF; cdr3_nt: TGCGCCAGCAGCTTGGACAGACAGGGGTTGGGGGCTTTCTTT
j_call: TRBJ1-2; d_call: TRBD1; clone_size: NA; v_call: TRBV3-1/TRBV3-2; cdr3_aa: CASSQASGTGGGYTF; cdr3_nt: TGTGCCAGCAGCCAAGCTAGCGGGACAGGGGGTGGCTACACCTTC
j_call: TRBJ1-2; d_call: NA; clone_size: NA; v_call: TRBV7-2; cdr3_aa: CASSQGRANYGYTF; cdr3_nt: TGTGCCAGCAGCCAGGGGAGAGCTAACTATGGCTACACCTTC